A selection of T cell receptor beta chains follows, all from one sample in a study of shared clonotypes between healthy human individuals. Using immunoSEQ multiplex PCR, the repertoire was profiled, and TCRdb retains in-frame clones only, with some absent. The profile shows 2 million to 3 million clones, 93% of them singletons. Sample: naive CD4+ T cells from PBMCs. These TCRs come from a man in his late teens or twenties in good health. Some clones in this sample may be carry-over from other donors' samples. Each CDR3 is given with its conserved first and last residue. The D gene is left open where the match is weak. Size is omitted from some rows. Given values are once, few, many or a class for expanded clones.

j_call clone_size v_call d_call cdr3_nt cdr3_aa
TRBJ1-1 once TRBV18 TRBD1 TGTGCCAGCTCACGGGGACAGGGGGCGGGACGCACTGAAGCTTTCTTT CASSRGQGAGRTEAFF
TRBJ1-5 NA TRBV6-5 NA TGTGCCAGCAGTCCCGGCCGGGGCAATCAGCCCCAGCATTTT CASSPGRGNQPQHF
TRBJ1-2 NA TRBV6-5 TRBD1 TGTGCCAGCAGCCACAACAGGGGGACCTGGGACACCTTC CASSHNRGTWDTF
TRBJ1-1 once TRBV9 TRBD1 TGTGCCAGCAGCCCGGGACAGGGAGGTACTGAAGCTTTCTTT CASSPGQGGTEAFF
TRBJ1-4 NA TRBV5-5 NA TGTGCCAGCAGCGCGACAGGAACACATGAAAAACTGTTTTTT CASSATGTHEKLFF
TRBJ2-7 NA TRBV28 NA TGTGCCAGCAGTTTTTTGGCTAGGAGCTCCTACGAGCAGTACTTC CASSFLARSSYEQYF
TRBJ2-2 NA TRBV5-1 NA TGCGCCAGCAGCTTGACGCCCGTGGGGGATCGCGGGGAGCTGTTTTTT CASSLTPVGDRGELFF
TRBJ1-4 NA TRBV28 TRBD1 TGTGCCAGCGGGGGGTCCAGGGGGCCTTCAACTAATGAAAAACTGTTTTTT CASGGSRGPSTNEKLFF
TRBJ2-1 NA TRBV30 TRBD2 TGTGCCTGGTTCGGCGGGAGCGCTTACAATGAGCAGTTCTTC CAWFGGSAYNEQFF
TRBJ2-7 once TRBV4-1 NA TGCGCCAAAGGGTCCTACGAGCAGTACTTC CAKGSYEQYF
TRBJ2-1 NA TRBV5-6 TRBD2 TGTGCCAGCAGCGACTCGACTAGCGGCCCTTACAATGAGCAGTTCTTC CASSDSTSGPYNEQFF
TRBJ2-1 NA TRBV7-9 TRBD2 TGTGCCAGCAGCCCAAGTGGCGGGAGTGGGCACAATGAGCAGTTCTTC CASSPSGGSGHNEQFF
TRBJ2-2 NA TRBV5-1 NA TGCGCCAGCAGCTTGGCAGTCGCGAACACCGGGGAGCTGTTTTTT CASSLAVANTGELFF
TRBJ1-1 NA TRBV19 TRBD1 TGTGCCAGTAGTACAAAGACAGGGGGCACTGAAGCTTTCTTT CASSTKTGGTEAFF
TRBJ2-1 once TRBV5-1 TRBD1 TGCGCCAGCAGCTTGGGGGACAGGATCAATGAGCAGTTCTTC CASSLGDRINEQFF
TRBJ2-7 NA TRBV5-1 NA TGCGCCAGCAGCTTGAGTATTGAGGGCTACGAGCAGTACTTC CASSLSIEGYEQYF
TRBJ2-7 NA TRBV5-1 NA TGCGCCAGCAGCCGGGGACCTTCAGGGAGCGGACCCACCTACGAGCAGTACTTC CASSRGPSGSGPTYEQYF
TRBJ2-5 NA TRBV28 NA TGTGCCAGCCGCTTACCCGAGGAGGGCCGAGGGACCCAGTACTTC CASRLPEEGRGTQYF
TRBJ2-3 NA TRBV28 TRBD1 TGTGCCAGCAGTCGACCGGGACAGATCAACACAGATACGCAGTATTTT CASSRPGQINTDTQYF
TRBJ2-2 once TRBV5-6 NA TGTGCCAGCAGCTACGTACGAGCGAACACCGGGGAGCTGTTTTTT CASSYVRANTGELFF
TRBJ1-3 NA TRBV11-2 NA TGTGCCAGCAGCTTTCCGGGATCTGGAAACACCATATATTTT CASSFPGSGNTIYF
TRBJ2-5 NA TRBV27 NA TGTGCCAGCAAGACTGGTCGGTACCAAGAGACCCAGTACTTC CASKTGRYQETQYF
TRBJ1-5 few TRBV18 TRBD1 TGTGCCAGCTCACCTCCACAGGGGAATCAGCCCCAGCATTTT CASSPPQGNQPQHF
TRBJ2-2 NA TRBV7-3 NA TGTGCCAGCAGCTTAACCCTAAGCACCGGGGAGCTGTTTTTT CASSLTLSTGELFF
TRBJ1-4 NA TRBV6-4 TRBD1 TGTGCCAGCAGTGCCCGGGACAGCTTCAATGAAAAACTGTTTTTT CASSARDSFNEKLFF
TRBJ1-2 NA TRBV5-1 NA TGCGCCAGCAGCTTAAACGCAGGAACAGCTAACTATGGCTACACCTTC CASSLNAGTANYGYTF
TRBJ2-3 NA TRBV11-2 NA TGTGCCAGCAGCTTAGATCGTGGAACAGATACGCAGTATTTT CASSLDRGTDTQYF
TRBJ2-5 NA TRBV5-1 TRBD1 TGCGCCAGCAGCCGGGACAGGGGACAAGAGACCCAGTACTTC CASSRDRGQETQYF
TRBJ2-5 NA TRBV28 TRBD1 TGTGCCAGCAGTAGAGCAGGACAGGGGGCTAAGGAGACCCAGTACTTC CASSRAGQGAKETQYF
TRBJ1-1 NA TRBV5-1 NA TGCGCCAGCAGCTTGGAGCTGGGGCAAACGAACACTGAAGCTTTCTTT CASSLELGQTNTEAFF
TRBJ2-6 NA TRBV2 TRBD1 TGTGCCAGCAGTCCCGACTGGGACAGGGGCCCTGGGGCCAACGTCCTGACTTTC CASSPDWDRGPGANVLTF
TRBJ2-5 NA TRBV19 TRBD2 TGTGCCAGTACCCATCAAGCGGGAGACCAAGAGACCCAGTACTTC CASTHQAGDQETQYF
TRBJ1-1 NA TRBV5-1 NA TGCGCCAGCAGCCGGGACAAATCGAACACTGAAGCTTTCTTT CASSRDKSNTEAFF
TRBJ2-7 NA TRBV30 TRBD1 TGTGCCTGGAGTCTAACGACAGGGTTCGAGCAGTACTTC CAWSLTTGFEQYF
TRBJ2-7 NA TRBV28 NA TGTGCCAGCAGTTTCTTGGGGGAAGAGCAGTACTTC CASSFLGEEQYF